These 15 T cell receptor beta chains came from one sample sequenced in a study of blood T cell repertoires in COVID-19 (dated by TCRdb to 2019 to 2021). Library construction relied on the immunoSEQ multiplex PCR assay. Here the immuneACCESS table is served through TCRdb, limited to in-frame sequences with V and J called. Missing clones are a known gap in these copies; in checked studies unresolved V genes cover under half, and the rest lacks a known reason. In this sample the table shows about 81,000 clones, about 86% of which occur a single time. The ten largest account for around 4.8% of the sample. Sequenced: peripheral blood. The receptors here all came from a woman older than 75 with acute or convalescent COVID-19.

The chain uses TRBV6-6 and TRBJ1-3; D gene unclear. Deletions cut 10 bases from V and 4 bases from J, with 14 bases between. The CDR3 totals 13 residues. The germline CDR1 and CDR2 sequences are MNHNY and SVGAGI (reference sequence). CDR3 amino acids: CAIGVDGGNTIYF. DNA for the CDR3: TGTGCCATCGGGGTGGACGGCGGAAACACCATATATTTT.

The rearrangement links TRBV5-1 to TRBJ2-5, with D unclear. The CDR3 sequence is 15 residues long. The germline V and J ends were trimmed by 0 bases and 1 base, with 10 bases remaining between them. CDR1 is SGHRS and CDR2 is YFSETQ in the germline V gene. The CDR3 DNA sequence: TGCGCCAGCAGCTTGGCCGGGTACACCCAAGAGACCCAGTACTTC. Translation gives CASSLAGYTQETQYF.

This rearrangement joins TRBV10-3 to TRBJ1-1, with D tentatively TRBD1 (5 bases). Germline lookup yields CDR1 ENHRY and CDR2 SYGVKD. This CDR3 has 14 amino acids. Trimming pared 3 bases from V and 0 bases from J, leaving 8 bases between. Here the CDR3 DNA reads TGTGCCATCAGTGACAGGGCTATGAACACTGAAGCTTTCTTT. Protein product: CAISDRAMNTEAFF.

The genes are TRBV5-1 and TRBJ2-1; tentative D call: TRBD1 (6 bases). The CDR3 has 17 amino acids. Between the trimmed V and J ends, which lost 4 bases and 0 bases, there was a span of 17 bases. CDR1 is SGHRS and CDR2 is YFSETQ in the germline V gene. Here the CDR3 reads CASSTTFPGASYNEQFF. The CDR3, as DNA: TGCGCCAGCAGCACAACTTTCCCAGGGGCCTCCTACAATGAGCAGTTCTTC.

CDR3 coding DNA: TGTGCCAGCACTAATAGGGTAGGGAGGGGACCTAGGAATTCACCCCTCCACTTT. This codes for CASTNRVGRGPRNSPLHF. The rearrangement links TRBV7-2 to TRBJ1-6, with D possibly matching TRBD1 (5 bases). Trimming took 7 bases from V and 7 from J, leaving 26 bases between them. Germline V CDR1 and CDR2: SGHTA, FQGNSA. The CDR3 spans 18 residues.

The V gene is TRBV2, the J gene TRBJ2-3; D is possibly TRBD2 (6 bases). Looked up from germline, CDR1 is SNHLY and CDR2 is FYNNEI. The V gene lost 3 bases and the J gene lost 1 base, with 11 bases spanning the gap. This CDR3 contains 15 residues. The CDR3 sequence is CASSDSGARTDTQYF. The CDR3, as DNA: TGTGCCAGCAGTGATAGCGGAGCCCGCACAGATACGCAGTATTTT.

This clone was seen only once. This rearrangement joins TRBV5-1 to TRBJ2-1, with no clear D. Trimming removed 0 bases from V and 8 bases from J, with 3 bases in between. The germline gives CDR1 SGHRS, CDR2 YFSETQ. The CDR3 spans 11 residues. CDR3 coding DNA: TGCGCCAGCAGCTTGGACTATGAGCAGTTCTTC. Its translation is CASSLDYEQFF.

The rearrangement joins TRBV2 to TRBJ2-1; D unclear. Germline assignment: CDR1 SNHLY and CDR2 FYNNEI. This CDR3 spans 13 amino acids. V lost 8 bases and J lost 1, with 9 bases in between. The CDR3 spells CASEARSYNEQFF. Written as DNA, the CDR3 is TGTGCCAGCGAGGCCCGATCCTACAATGAGCAGTTCTTC.

V gene TRBV24-1 combines with J gene TRBJ1-1; no definite D call. The CDR3 runs to 13 residues. Trimming shortened V by 5 bases and J by 8 bases, and 14 bases separated the two germline ends. Germline assignment: CDR1 KGHDR and CDR2 SFDVKD. CDR3 amino acids: CATSGFAGPEAFF. DNA of the CDR3: TGTGCCACCAGTGGCTTTGCGGGCCCCGAAGCTTTCTTT.

This clone appeared a single time. The chain is built from TRBV18 and TRBJ2-1; D possibly corresponds to TRBD1 (6 bases). Germline CDR1 reads KGHSH; CDR2 reads LQKENI. Trimming took off 1 base at V and 10 bases at J, with 11 bases between the two ends. This CDR3 contains 13 residues. The CDR3 sequence: CASSPLGHGEQFF. The CDR3 region has the DNA TGTGCCAGCTCACCACTGGGACACGGGGAGCAGTTCTTC.

V gene TRBV4-1 combines with J gene TRBJ1-5, with D maybe TRBD1 (6 bases). The CDR3 length is 14 residues. Between the trimmed V and J ends, which lost 1 base and 9 bases, there was a span of 13 bases. Per germline, CDR1 MGHRA and CDR2 YSYEKL. Here the CDR3 reads CASSQGDTTRPQHF. CDR3 bases: TGCGCCAGCAGCCAAGGGGACACCACTCGGCCCCAGCATTTT.

The V and J genes are TRBV19 and TRBJ1-1; D not certain. Trimming removed 5 bases from V and 6 bases from J, with 7 bases in between. From germline, CDR1 is LNHDA and CDR2 SQIVND (reference sequence). The CDR3 contains 11 residues. The CDR3 nucleotides are TGTGCCAGTAGTGGGCGCGCTGAAGCTTTCTTT. It encodes CASSGRAEAFF.

The rearrangement uses TRBV27 and TRBJ2-7; 10 nucleotides align to TRBD1. Germline CDR1 MNHEY, CDR2 SMNVEV (reference sequence). The CDR3 consists of 14 residues. V dropped 6 bases and J dropped 6; count of bases not matched to a gene: 8. The CDR3 DNA reads as TGTGCCAGCAGAATCCGACAGGGGGCTCGCGAGCAGTACTTC. Translating gives CASRIRQGAREQYF.

A single count supports this clone. The CDR3 region has the DNA TGTGCCAGCAGCCAGACATCGGGACAGGGGGCCAATGAGCAGTTCTTC. Translation: CASSQTSGQGANEQFF. The chain links TRBV9 to TRBJ2-1; 12 bases agree with TRBD1. This CDR3 is 16 amino acids long. With V trimmed by 4 bases and J by 6 bases, 8 bases remained unmatched. In germline, CDR1 is SGDLS, CDR2 YYNGEE.

This clone has only a few counts. The V and J genes are TRBV11-2 and TRBJ1-2; D gene uncertain. The CDR3 consists of 15 residues. In germline, CDR1 is SGHAT, CDR2 FQNNGV. Trimming removed 1 base from V and 8 bases from J, with 17 bases in between. The CDR3 coding sequence is TGTGCCAGCAGCTTAGGGCATTCTCGGGGAAACGGCTACACCTTC. Its translation is CASSLGHSRGNGYTF.